The rows below give T cell receptor beta chains drawn from one sample of a study of blood T cell repertoires in COVID-19. Assay used: immunoSEQ multiplex PCR; TCRdb lists only in-frame clones, some missing. Of some 170,000 clones in the sample, about 90% are singletons; the top ten hold 1.2%. The sequenced material came from PBMCs or T cells enriched from blood (not recorded which). These receptors originate from a human donor with acute COVID-19. The donor label of this sample is uncertain. CDR3s include the opening cysteine and the closing phenylalanine or tryptophan.

j_gene	v_gene	CDR3aa
TRBJ1-5	TRBV12-5	CASATGDQPQHF
TRBJ1-3	TRBV5-1	CASSLGQGTGNTIYF
TRBJ2-7	TRBV4-1	CASSHAGTGDEQYF
TRBJ1-1	TRBV2	CASSDIGETEAFF
TRBJ2-4	TRBV27	CASSPRDRGNIQYF
TRBJ1-2	TRBV27	CASSLSGHNYGYTF
TRBJ1-3	TRBV29-1	CSVTGSGNTIYF
TRBJ1-4	TRBV29-1	CSVGVATNEKLFF
TRBJ2-4	TRBV2	CASSGAGSGQAGYF
TRBJ2-1	TRBV2	CASSELAVSYNEQFF
TRBJ1-1	TRBV6-2/TRBV6-3	CASSYQAHTEAFF
TRBJ2-7	TRBV18	CASSMDREDEQYF
TRBJ1-3	TRBV4-1	CASSQVGRGNGNTIYF
TRBJ1-2	TRBV20-1	CSASHRQGLDYGYTF
TRBJ1-2	TRBV5-4	CASSGGDPSVVNYGYTF
TRBJ2-2	TRBV19	CASTLLGSSTGELFF
TRBJ1-5	TRBV19	CASSIPGQPQHF
TRBJ1-6	TRBV10-3	CAMSTGGNSPLHF
TRBJ2-7	TRBV25-1	CASSERVHEQYF
TRBJ2-7	TRBV9	CASSVTPGDSYEQYF
TRBJ2-7	TRBV29-1	CSVLNREHYEQYF
TRBJ1-6	TRBV27	CASTATGFSSPLHF
TRBJ1-2	TRBV4-1	CASSLYDGSYGYTF
TRBJ1-5	TRBV6-5	CASSPDRGEQPQHF
TRBJ2-7	TRBV2	CASSVGGAIDEQYF
TRBJ1-5	TRBV5-6	CASSRGTGGLGGSNQPQHF
TRBJ1-4	TRBV6-5	CASNAGDSSNEKLFF
TRBJ2-5	TRBV7-2	CASSLRLAQETQYF
TRBJ2-1	TRBV4-1	CASSQDGLAGGAQFF
TRBJ2-7	TRBV27	CASSPGQGAYEQYF
TRBJ2-1	TRBV7-9	CASSPPRQGAGDEQFF
TRBJ2-5	TRBV29-1	CSGRTGEETQYF
TRBJ2-5	TRBV19	CASSIRGIEETQYF
TRBJ1-2	TRBV14	CASSQTPPGKDNYGYTF
TRBJ2-5	TRBV13	CASSLYLWGLEGPETQYF
TRBJ2-7	TRBV7-9	CASSSQSQGGSDEQYF
TRBJ1-2	TRBV7-2	CASSLDARGYMEGYTF
TRBJ1-1	TRBV29-1	CSVVTGIYEAFF
TRBJ1-5	TRBV2	CASTPARTKGQPQHF
TRBJ2-6	TRBV6-1	CASSVQGHYSGANVLTF